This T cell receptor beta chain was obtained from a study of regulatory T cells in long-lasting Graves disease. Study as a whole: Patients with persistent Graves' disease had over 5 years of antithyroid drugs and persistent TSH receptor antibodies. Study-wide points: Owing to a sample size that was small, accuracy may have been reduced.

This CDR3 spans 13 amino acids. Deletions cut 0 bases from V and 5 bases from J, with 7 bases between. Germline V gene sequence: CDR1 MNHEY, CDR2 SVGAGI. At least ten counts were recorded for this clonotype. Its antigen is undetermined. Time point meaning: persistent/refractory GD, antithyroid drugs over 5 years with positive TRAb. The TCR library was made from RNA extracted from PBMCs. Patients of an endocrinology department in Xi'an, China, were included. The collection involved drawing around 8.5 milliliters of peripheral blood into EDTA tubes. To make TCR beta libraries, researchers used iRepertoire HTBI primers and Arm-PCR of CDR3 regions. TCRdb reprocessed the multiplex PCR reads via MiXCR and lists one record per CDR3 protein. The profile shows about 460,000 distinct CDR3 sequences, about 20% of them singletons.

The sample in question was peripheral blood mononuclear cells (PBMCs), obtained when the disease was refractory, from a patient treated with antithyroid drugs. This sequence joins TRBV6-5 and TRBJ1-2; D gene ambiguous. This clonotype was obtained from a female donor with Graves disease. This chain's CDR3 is CASSYSIEYGYTF. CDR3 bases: TGTGCCAGCAGTTACTCGATCGAATATGGCTACACCTTC.